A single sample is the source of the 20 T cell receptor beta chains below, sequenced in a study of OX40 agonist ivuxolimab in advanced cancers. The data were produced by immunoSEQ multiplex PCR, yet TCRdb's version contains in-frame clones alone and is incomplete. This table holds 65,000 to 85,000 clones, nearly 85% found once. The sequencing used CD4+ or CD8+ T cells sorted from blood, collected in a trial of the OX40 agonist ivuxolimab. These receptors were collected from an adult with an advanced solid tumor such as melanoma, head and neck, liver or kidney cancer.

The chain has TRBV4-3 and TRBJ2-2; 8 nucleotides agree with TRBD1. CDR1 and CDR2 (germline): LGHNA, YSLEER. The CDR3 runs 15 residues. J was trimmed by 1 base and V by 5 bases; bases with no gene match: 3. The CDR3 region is CASSWGTGNTGELFF. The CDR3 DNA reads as TGCGCCAGCAGCTGGGGGACAGGGAACACCGGGGAGCTGTTTTTT.

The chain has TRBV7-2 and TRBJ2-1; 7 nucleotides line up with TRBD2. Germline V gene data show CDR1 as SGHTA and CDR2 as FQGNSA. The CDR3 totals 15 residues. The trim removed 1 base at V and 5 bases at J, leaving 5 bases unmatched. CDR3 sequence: CASSLEWGGDNEQFF. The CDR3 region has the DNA TGTGCCAGCAGCTTAGAGTGGGGAGGGGACAATGAGCAGTTCTTC. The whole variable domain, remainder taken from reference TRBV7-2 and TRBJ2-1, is GAGVSQSPSNKVTEKGKDVELRCDPISGHTALYWYRQSLGQGLEFLIYFQGNSAPDKSGLPSDRFSAERTGGSVSTLTIQRTQQEDSAVYLCASSLEWGGDNEQFFGPGTRLTVL.

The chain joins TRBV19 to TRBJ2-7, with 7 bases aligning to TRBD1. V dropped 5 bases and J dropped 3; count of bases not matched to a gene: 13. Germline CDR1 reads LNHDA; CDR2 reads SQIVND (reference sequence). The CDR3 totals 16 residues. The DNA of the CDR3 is TGTGCCAGTAGTCTCGGTTGGGACAGAGGGGTCTACGAGCAGTACTTC. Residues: CASSLGWDRGVYEQYF.

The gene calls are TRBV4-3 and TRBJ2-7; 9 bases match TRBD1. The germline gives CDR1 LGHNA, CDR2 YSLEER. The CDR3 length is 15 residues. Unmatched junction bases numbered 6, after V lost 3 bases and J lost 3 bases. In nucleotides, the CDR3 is TGCGCCAGCAGCCAGTTTAGACAGGGGGACTACGAGCAGTACTTC. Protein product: CASSQFRQGDYEQYF.

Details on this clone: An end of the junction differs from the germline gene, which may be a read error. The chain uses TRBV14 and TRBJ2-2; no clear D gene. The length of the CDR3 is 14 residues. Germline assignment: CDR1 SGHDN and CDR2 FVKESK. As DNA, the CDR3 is TGTGCCAGCAGCCAAGATCTTGACACCAGGGAGCTGTTTTTT. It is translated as CASSQDLDTRELFF.

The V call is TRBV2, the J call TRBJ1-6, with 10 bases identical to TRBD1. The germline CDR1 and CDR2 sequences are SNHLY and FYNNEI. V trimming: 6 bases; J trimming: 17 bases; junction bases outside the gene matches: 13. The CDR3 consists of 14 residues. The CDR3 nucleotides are TGTGCCAGCAGGCCCGGGACAGGGGTCCCCCTAGTCCACTTT. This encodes CASRPGTGVPLVHF.

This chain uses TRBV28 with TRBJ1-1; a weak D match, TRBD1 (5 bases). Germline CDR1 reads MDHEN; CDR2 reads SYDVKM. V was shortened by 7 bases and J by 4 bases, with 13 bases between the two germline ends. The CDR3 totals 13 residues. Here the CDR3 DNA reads TGTGCCAGCATCTCGGGGGTACCCACTGAAGCTTTCTTT. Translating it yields CASISGVPTEAFF.

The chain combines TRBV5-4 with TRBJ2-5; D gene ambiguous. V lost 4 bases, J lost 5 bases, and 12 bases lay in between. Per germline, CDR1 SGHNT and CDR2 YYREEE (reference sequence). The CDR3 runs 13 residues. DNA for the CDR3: TGTGCCAGCAGCACCCAGTTGGGGGAGACCCAGTACTTC. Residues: CASSTQLGETQYF.

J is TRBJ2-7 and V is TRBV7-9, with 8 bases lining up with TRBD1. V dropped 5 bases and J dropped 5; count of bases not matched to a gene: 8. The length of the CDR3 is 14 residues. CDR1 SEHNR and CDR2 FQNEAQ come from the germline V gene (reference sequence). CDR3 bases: TGTGCCAGCAGCCAGGGGGACAGGCAAGACGAGCAGTACTTC. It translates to CASSQGDRQDEQYF. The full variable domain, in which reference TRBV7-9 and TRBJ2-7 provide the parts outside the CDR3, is DTGVSQNPRHKITKRGQNVTFRCDPISEHNRLYWYRQTLGQGPEFLTYFQNEAQLEKSRLLSDRFSAERPKGSFSTLEIQRTEQGDSAMYLCASSQGDRQDEQYFGPGTRLTVT.

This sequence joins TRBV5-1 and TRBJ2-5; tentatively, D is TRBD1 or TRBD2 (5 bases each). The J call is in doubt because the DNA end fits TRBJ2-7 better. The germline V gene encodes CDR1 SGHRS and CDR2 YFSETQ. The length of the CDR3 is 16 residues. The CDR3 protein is CASSHGDSGAKNEQYF. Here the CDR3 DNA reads TGCGCCAGCAGCCATGGCGATTCCGGGGCGAAGAACGAGCAGTACTTC.

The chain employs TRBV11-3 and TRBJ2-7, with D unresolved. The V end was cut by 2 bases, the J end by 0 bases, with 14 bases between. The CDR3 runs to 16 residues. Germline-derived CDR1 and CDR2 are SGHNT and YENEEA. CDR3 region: CASSLNYEWSSYEQYF. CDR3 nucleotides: TGTGCCAGCAGCTTAAACTACGAGTGGAGCTCCTACGAGCAGTACTTC.

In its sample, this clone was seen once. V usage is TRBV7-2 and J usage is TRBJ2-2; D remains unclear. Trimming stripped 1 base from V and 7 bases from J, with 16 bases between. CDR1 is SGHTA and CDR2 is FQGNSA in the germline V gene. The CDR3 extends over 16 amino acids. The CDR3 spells CASSLGPWSNGGELFF. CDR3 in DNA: TGTGCCAGCAGCTTAGGTCCATGGTCAAACGGCGGGGAGCTGTTTTTT.

Here the CDR3 DNA reads TGTGCCAGCAGCTTCGGGCCGGAAGAAAAACTGTTTTTT. The encoded protein is CASSFGPEEKLFF. The chain uses TRBV9 and TRBJ1-4; D is ambiguous. Trimming took off 4 bases at V and 8 bases at J, with 12 bases between the two ends. The CDR3 runs 13 residues. Germline CDR1 is SGDLS and CDR2 is YYNGEE.

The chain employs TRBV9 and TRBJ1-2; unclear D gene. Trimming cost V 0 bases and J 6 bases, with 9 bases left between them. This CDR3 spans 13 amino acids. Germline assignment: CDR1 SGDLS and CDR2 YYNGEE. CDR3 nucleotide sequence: TGTGCCAGCAGCGTAGTCGGATTGAATGGCTACACCTTC. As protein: CASSVVGLNGYTF. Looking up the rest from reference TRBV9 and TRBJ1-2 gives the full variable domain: DSGVTQTPKHLITATGQRVTLRCSPRSGDLSVYWYQQSLDQGLQFLIQYYNGEERAKGNILERFSAQQFPDLHSELNLSSLELGDSALYFCASSVVGLNGYTFGSGTRLTVV.

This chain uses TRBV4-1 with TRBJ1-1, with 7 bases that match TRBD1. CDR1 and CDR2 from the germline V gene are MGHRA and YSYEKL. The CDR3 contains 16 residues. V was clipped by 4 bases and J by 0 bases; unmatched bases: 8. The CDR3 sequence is CASSPGQALMNTEAFF. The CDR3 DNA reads TGCGCCAGCAGCCCCGGACAGGCTCTTATGAACACTGAAGCTTTCTTT.

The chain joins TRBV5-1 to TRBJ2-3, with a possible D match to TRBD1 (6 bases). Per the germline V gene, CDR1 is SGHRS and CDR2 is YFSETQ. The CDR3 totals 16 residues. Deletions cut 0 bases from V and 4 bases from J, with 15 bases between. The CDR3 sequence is CASSLGAGDSADTQYF. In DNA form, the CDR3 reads TGCGCCAGCAGCTTGGGGGCAGGGGATTCCGCAGATACGCAGTATTTT.

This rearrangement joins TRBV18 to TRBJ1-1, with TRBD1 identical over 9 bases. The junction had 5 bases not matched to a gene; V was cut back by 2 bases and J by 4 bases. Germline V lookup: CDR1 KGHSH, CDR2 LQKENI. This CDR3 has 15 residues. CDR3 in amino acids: CASSPWTGVSTEAFF. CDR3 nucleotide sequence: TGTGCCAGCTCACCATGGACAGGGGTTAGCACTGAAGCTTTCTTT. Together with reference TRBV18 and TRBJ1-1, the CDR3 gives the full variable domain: NAGVMQNPRHLVRRRGQEARLRCSPMKGHSHVYWYRQLPEEGLKFMVYLQKENIIDESGMPKERFSAEFPKEGPSILRIQQVVRGDSAAYFCASSPWTGVSTEAFFGQGTRLTVV.

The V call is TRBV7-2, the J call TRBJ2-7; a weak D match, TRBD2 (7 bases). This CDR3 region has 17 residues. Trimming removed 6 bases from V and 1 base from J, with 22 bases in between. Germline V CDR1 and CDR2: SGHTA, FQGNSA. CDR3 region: CASSFRHRGAASYEQYF. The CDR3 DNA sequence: TGTGCCAGCAGTTTTAGACATCGGGGGGCGGCTTCCTACGAGCAGTACTTC.

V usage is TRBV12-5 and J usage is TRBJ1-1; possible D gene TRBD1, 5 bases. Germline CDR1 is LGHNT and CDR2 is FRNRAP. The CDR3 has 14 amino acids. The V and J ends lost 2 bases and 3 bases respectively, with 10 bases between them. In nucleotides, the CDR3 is TGTGCTAGTGGTTTGCGGGGGTATGACACTGAAGCTTTCTTT. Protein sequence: CASGLRGYDTEAFF.

The CDR3 DNA reads as TGCGCCAGCAGCCCGAAGGTCGGGAGCTCCTACGAGCAGTACTTC. Its protein product is CASSPKVGSSYEQYF. J is TRBJ2-7 and V is TRBV5-1, with D perhaps TRBD2 (6 bases). The V end lost 4 bases, the J end lost 0 bases, and 14 bases lay between the germline ends. CDR3 length: 15 amino acids. Germline CDR1 reads SGHRS; CDR2 reads YFSETQ.